This T cell receptor (beta chain) emerged from a study of T cell responses to AZD1222 COVID-19 vaccine. The protocol was immunoSEQ multiplex PCR, while the TCRdb copy is restricted to in-frame clones and leaves out a portion. The sample lists about 150,000 clones; roughly 90% were seen once. Study observations and caveats: Across spike, vaccine-associated CD4 TCRs were found, dominant at 160-218 and 743-854. The sample set comprised mostly white British donors with more females, and clonal diversity was possibly underestimated. Only a handful of AZD1222 recipients were seropositive at baseline.

A remark on this clone: Its cognate antigen is unknown.

The clonotype comes from an adult in good health. This material consisted of peripheral blood, taken on day 0 of MenACWY control vaccination.

CDR3 DNA sequence: TGTGCCAGCAGCAGTAAGAGTATTCTGTGGTACAATGAGCAGTTCTTC. The encoded protein is CASSSKSILWYNEQFF. The rearrangement links TRBV21-1 to TRBJ2-1; the tabulated D call, TRBD2, remains unverified against the DNA. TRBV21-1 is shown as a pseudogene. The CDR3 totals 16 residues.